Sequencing of this T cell receptor beta chain was carried out in a study of shared clonotypes between healthy human individuals (dated by TCRdb to the early 2020s). About the study as a whole: The cohort comprised two women and a few men aged 18 to 49 years. For each donor, three plates each were used for CD4 naive and CD4 memory, two plates were used for CD8 naive, and one plate was used for CD8 memory. Blood TCR repertoires of about 5 healthy adults were deeply sequenced to estimate repertoire size and the extent of clonotype sharing between individuals. To increase sequencing depth and limit assay-specific biases, different laboratories used diverse techniques to prepare libraries and sequence TCR repertoires. Per donor, leukapheresis produced somewhere between about 0.85 and 9.5 billion PBMCs.

Remarks on this clone: The specificity of this receptor is unknown. No per-base quality is available; no much larger clone lies one base away. The sample contains more than one DNA sequence encoding this CDR3.

Using the deep immunoSEQ assay, multiplex PCR amplified TCR CDR3 regions from genomic DNA. Extracted genomic DNA from each cell subset was spread evenly across all wells of several immunoSEQ 96-well plates, with each plate serving as a replicate. For sorted subsets, roughly 190 ng of genomic DNA, equivalent to 30,000 or so T cell genomes, went into each replicate PCR. Purified libraries were quantified with a Qubit 3.0 fluorometer, sized on a Bioanalyzer 2100, and re-quantified with the KAPA Library Quantification kit. Every immunoSEQ 96-well plate was sequenced on a separate single-read 150-cycle Illumina NextSeq 550 flow cell. For the original study's pipeline: Because the immunoSEQ output included only junctional sequences and no quality scores, the filtering could not be the same as the filtering used for full-length reads. Sequences were annotated with PyIR, a Python wrapper for IgBLAST v1.9, and V/J genes and CDR3 were assigned using IMGT germline references. Reads were removed for weak V/J assignments (E-value above 1e-6), missing CDR3, stop codons, out-of-frame junctions, or ambiguous translated residues. V3J clonotypes were defined as sequences sharing the same inferred V gene, J gene, and CDR3 amino acid sequence. The percentage overlap between two repertoires was calculated by dividing the number of shared unique clonotypes by the size of the smaller repertoire. Richness of each repertoire was evaluated using RTK rarefaction, the Chao1 estimator, and Recon v2.1 estimates of unobserved clonotypes. OLGA was used to compute generation probabilities for all TCRbeta clonotypes that the gDNA method yielded from several donors. This immuneACCESS table, as held by TCRdb, lists in-frame sequences with V and J called but not all clones. Of the missing ones, under half trace to an unresolved V gene in checked studies; the others have no known cause. The D gene and trimming were derived from the DNA, and the V and J assignments and clone size from that table. This sample comprises approximately 1.1 million clones, about 84% of them detected only once. Approximately 0.5% of the sample belongs to the ten largest clones.

The donors were healthy, HIV-negative adults who had no recently reported acute infections or vaccinations. Every donor was a Caucasian adult living in Nashville, Tennessee, USA. CD4+ T cells were enriched by magnetic negative selection, after which naive cells were positively selected on CD45RA and the negative fraction was taken as the memory subset. Blood was collected by leukapheresis, and PBMCs were isolated by Ficoll-Histopaque density gradient centrifugation and then cryopreserved in liquid nitrogen vapor phase. Analytical flow cytometry was used to check the purity and quantity of every magnetically sorted T cell population. Genomic DNA was isolated from every sorted fraction and measured by UV absorbance on a Nanodrop 2000c. Study-wide findings and limitations: Larger estimated clonotype richness was generally found for naive subsets than for memory subsets. Rarefaction of sorted-subset datasets indicated incomplete sequencing despite the large sequencing depth. Pairwise subsampling led to the expectation that sequencing depth would affect the degree of clonotype sharing among donors. Compared with non-shared clonotypes, clonotypes shared by all four sorted-subset donors had higher generation probabilities. Sampling was restricted to blood, and TCR repertoires in tissues likely differ from the TCR repertoires found in blood. Across a few donors, around 5% of naive CD4, roughly 3.5% of naive CD8, around 2.1% of memory CD4, and about 0.44% of memory CD8 clonotypes were shared. Because the study included only a small number of donors, the genetic and exposure-history diversity represented was limited.

The CDR3 measures 15 amino acids from cysteine to phenylalanine. The retained sequence is limited to the CDR3, 45 bases, with the frame set at the first base. Germline trimming: 2 bases from V, 2 bases from J; junction bases outside gene matches: 1. Reading the germline V gene gives CDR1 SGHRS and CDR2 YFSETQ. The material sequenced was memory CD4+ T cells from PBMCs. The sample's cell subset or site label is to be understood as: CD45RA-negative fraction. This receptor was taken from a man younger than 35 in good health. Some clones in this sample may be carry-over from other donors' samples. The sequence joins TRBV5-1 to TRBJ2-1; TRBD2 agrees with 10 junctional bases. The DNA reads as follows: TGCGCCAGCAGCTTTCTAGCGGGAGCCTACAATGAGCAGTTCTTC. Its coded protein is CASSFLAGAYNEQFF.